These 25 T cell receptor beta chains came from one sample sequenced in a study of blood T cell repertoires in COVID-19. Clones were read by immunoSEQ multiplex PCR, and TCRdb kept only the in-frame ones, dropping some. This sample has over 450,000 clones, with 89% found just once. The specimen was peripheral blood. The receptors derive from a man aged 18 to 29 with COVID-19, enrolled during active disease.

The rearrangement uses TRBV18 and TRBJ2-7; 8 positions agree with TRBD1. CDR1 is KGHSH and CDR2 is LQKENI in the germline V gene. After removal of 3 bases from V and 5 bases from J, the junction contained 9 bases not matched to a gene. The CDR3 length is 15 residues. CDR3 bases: TGTGCCAGCTCACCCCAAGACAGGGGAAAAGACGAGCAGTACTTC. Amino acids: CASSPQDRGKDEQYF.

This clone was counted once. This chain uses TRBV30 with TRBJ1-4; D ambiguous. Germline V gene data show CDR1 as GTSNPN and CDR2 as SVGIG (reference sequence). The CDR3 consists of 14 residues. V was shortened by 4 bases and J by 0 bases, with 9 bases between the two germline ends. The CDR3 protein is CAWKRTATNEKLFF. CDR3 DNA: TGTGCCTGGAAGCGGACGGCAACTAATGAAAAACTGTTTTTT.

The CDR3 region is CASSSALLGQYNEQFF. The CDR3 bases are TGCGCCAGCAGCTCAGCCCTCCTGGGACAGTACAATGAGCAGTTCTTC. The chain is built from TRBV5-1 and TRBJ2-1; TRBD1 matches 7 bases. Trimming took 3 bases from V and 4 from J; bases not matched to a gene: 10. The CDR3 is 16 amino acids. The germline V gene has CDR1 SGHRS and CDR2 YFSETQ.

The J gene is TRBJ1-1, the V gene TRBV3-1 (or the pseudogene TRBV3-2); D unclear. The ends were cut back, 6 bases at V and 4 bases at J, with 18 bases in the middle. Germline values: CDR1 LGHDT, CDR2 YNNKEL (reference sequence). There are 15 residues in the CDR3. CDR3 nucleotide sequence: TGTGCCAGCAGGGTGTCCGGAGGAGATGGCACTGAAGCTTTCTTT. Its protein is CASRVSGGDGTEAFF.

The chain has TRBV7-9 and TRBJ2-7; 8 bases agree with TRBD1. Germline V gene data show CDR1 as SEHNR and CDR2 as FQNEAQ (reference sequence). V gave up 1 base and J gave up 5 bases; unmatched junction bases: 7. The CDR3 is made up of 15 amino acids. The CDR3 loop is CASSLGDRRGDEQYF. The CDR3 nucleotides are TGTGCCAGCAGCTTAGGGGACAGGCGAGGGGACGAGCAGTACTTC.

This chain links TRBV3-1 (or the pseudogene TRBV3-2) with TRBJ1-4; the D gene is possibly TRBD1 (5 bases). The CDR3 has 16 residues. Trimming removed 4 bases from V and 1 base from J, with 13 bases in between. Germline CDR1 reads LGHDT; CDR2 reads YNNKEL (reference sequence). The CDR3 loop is CASSLEGTGTNEKLFF. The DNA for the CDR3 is TGTGCCAGCAGCCTGGAGGGTACAGGAACTAATGAAAAACTGTTTTTT.

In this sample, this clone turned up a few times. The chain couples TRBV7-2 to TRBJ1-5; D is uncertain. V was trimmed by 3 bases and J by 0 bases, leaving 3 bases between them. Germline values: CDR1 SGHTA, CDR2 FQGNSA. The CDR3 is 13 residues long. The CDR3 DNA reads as TGTGCCAGCAGCTTTTATAGCAATCAGCCCCAGCATTTT. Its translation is CASSFYSNQPQHF.

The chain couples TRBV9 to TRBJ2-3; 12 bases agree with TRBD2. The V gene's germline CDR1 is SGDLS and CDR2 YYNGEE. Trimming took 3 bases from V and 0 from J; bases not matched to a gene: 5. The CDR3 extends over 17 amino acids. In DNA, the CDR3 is TGTGCCAGCAGCGGGGGAGGGACTAGCGGGAGCACAGATACGCAGTATTTT. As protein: CASSGGGTSGSTDTQYF.

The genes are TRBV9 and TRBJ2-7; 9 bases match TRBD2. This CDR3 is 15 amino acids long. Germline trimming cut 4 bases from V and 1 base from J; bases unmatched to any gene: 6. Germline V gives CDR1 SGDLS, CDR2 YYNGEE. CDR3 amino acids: CASSNSGSFSYEQYF. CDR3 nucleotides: TGTGCCAGCAGCAATAGCGGGAGTTTTTCCTACGAGCAGTACTTC.

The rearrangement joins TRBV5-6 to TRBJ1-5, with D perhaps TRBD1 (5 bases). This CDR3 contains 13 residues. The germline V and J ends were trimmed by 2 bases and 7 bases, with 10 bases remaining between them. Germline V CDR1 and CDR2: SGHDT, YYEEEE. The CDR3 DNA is TGTGCCAGCAGCTTAACCAGGGAACAGCCCCAGCATTTT. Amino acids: CASSLTREQPQHF.

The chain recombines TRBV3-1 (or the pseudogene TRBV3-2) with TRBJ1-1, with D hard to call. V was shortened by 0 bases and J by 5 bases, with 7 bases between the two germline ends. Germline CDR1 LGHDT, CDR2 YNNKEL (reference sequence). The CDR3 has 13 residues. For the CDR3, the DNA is TGTGCCAGCAGCCAAGAAGGAGGGACTGAAGCTTTCTTT. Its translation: CASSQEGGTEAFF.

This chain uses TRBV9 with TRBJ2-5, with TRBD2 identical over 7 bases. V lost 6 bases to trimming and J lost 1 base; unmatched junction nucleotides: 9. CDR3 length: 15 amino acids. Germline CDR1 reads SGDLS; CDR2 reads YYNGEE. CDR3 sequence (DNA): TGTGCCAGCACGGTGGGGGGGAAGGGCCAAGAGACCCAGTACTTC. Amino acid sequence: CASTVGGKGQETQYF.

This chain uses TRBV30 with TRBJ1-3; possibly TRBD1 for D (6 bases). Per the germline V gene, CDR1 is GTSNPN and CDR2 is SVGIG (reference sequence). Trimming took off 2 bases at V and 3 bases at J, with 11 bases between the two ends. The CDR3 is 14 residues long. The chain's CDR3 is CAWSPTGGGNTIYF. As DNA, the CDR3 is TGTGCCTGGAGTCCGACAGGAGGTGGAAACACCATATATTTT.

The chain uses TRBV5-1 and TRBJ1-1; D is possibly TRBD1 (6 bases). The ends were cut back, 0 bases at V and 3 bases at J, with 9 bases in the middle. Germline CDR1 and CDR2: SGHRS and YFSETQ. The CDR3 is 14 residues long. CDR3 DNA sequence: TGCGCCAGCAGCTTGGCTCCAGGGGACACTGAAGCTTTCTTT. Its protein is CASSLAPGDTEAFF.

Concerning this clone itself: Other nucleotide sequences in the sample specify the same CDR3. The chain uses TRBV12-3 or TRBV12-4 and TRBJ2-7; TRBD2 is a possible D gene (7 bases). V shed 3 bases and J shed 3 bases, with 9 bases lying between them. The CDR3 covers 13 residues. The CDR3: CASSLRGHYEQYF. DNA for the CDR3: TGTGCCAGCAGTTTGCGGGGGCACTACGAGCAGTACTTC.

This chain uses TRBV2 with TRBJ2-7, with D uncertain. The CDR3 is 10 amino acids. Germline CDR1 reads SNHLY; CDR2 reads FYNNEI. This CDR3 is CASSFERWRV. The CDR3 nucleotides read TGTGCCAGCAGCTTCGAACGGTGGCGGGTC.

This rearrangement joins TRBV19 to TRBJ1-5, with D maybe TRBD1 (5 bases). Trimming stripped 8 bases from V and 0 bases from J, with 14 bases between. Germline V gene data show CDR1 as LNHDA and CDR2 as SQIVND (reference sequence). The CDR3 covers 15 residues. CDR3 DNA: TGTGCCAGTGGGGAGGGGCGGTATAGCAATCAGCCCCAGCATTTT. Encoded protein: CASGEGRYSNQPQHF.

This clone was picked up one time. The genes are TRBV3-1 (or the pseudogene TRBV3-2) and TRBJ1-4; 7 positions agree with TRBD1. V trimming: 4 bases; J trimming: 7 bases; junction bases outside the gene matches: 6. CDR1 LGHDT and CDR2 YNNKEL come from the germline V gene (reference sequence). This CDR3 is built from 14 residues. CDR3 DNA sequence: TGTGCCAGCAGCCTAGGGGGCCGTACTGAAAAACTGTTTTTT. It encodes CASSLGGRTEKLFF.

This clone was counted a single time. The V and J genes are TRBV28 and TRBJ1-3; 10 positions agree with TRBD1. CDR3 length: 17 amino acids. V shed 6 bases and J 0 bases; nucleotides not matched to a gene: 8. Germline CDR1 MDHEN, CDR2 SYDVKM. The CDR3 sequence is CASRTGTGDYSGNTIYF. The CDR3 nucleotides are TGTGCCAGCAGGACCGGGACAGGGGATTACTCTGGAAACACCATATATTTT.

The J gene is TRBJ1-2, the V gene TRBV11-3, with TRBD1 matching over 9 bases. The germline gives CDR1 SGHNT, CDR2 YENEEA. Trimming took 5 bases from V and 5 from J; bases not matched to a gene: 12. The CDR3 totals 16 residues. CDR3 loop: CASSLSVGTGLYGYTF. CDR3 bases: TGTGCCAGCAGCCTTTCAGTCGGGACAGGGCTTTATGGCTACACCTTC.

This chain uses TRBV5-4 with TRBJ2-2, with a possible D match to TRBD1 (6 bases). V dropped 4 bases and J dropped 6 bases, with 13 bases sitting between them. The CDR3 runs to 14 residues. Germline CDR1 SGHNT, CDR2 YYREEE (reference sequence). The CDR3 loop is CASSLTGLSGELFF. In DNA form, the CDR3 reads TGTGCCAGCAGCCTTACAGGGTTGTCCGGGGAGCTGTTTTTT.

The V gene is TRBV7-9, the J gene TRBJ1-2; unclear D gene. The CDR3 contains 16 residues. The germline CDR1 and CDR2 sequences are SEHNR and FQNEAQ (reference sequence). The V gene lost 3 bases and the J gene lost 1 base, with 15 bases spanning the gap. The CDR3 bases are TGTGCCAGCAGCTTCTCCGGGGTCCATAATAACTATGGCTACACCTTC. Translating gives CASSFSGVHNNYGYTF.

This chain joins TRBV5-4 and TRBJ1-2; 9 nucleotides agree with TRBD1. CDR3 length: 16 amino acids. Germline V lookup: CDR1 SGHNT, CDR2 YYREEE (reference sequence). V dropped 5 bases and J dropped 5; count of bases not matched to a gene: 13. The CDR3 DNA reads TGTGCCAGCAGACCTTCTTTGGGACAGGGTGATTATGGCTACACCTTC. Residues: CASRPSLGQGDYGYTF. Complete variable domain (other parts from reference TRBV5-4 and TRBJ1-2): ETGVTQSPTHLIKTRGQQVTLRCSSQSGHNTVSWYQQALGQGPQFIFQYYREEENGRGNFPPRFSGLQFPNYSSELNVNALELDDSALYLCASRPSLGQGDYGYTFGSGTRLTVV.

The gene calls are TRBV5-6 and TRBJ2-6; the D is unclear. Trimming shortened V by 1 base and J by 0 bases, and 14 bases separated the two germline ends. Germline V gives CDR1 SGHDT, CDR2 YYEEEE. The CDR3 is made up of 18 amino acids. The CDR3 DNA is TGTGCCAGCAGCTTGTCCTCAGGAATATTCTCTGGGGCCAACGTCCTGACTTTC. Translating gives CASSLSSGIFSGANVLTF. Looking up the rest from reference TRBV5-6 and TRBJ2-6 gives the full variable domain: DAGVTQSPTHLIKTRGQQVTLRCSPKSGHDTVSWYQQALGQGPQFIFQYYEEEERQRGNFPDRFSGHQFPNYSSELNVNALLLGDSALYLCASSLSSGIFSGANVLTFGAGSRLTVL.

CDR3 sequence reads: CASSHRKAGLSTDTQYF. The CDR3 nucleotides are TGTGCCAGCAGCCACCGGAAGGCGGGACTAAGCACAGATACGCAGTATTTT. This chain connects TRBV5-8 to TRBJ2-3; the match to TRBD2 covers 7 bases. The CDR3 totals 17 residues. Germline trimming cut 4 bases from V and 0 bases from J; bases unmatched to any gene: 11. The germline V gene encodes CDR1 SGHTS and CDR2 YDEGEE.